A selection of T cell receptor beta chains follows, all from one sample in a study of T cell changes during pregnancy in multiple sclerosis. Assay: immunoSEQ multiplex PCR; the TCRdb copy retains only in-frame clones and omits some. The sample consists of tens of thousands of clones, roughly 90% of them appearing once. Sequenced material: peripheral blood, taken after pregnancy. The receptor source for this set is a female donor in good health, enrolled as a control in a pregnancy study. Each CDR3 is given with its conserved first and last residue. A D gene is named only where the DNA matches it firmly. Expanded clones are given a class, and other clones once, few, many or no size at all.

V gene: TRBV29-1
J gene: TRBJ2-2
clone size: -
D gene: -
CDR3 DNA: TGCAGCGCCGCGGGACAGATGAACACCGGGGAGCTGTTTTTT
CDR3 protein: CSAAGQMNTGELFF

V gene: TRBV11-2
J gene: TRBJ1-5
clone size: -
D gene: -
CDR3 DNA: TGTGCCAGTCAAGTGGGGAGGGGCCAAGGGCCCCAGCATTTT
CDR3 protein: CASQVGRGQGPQHF

V gene: TRBV11-2
J gene: TRBJ2-1
clone size: -
D gene: TRBD2
CDR3 DNA: TGTGCCAGCAGCCGGGGACTAGCGGAAGGGAGCTCCTACAATGAGCAGTTCTTC
CDR3 protein: CASSRGLAEGSSYNEQFF

V gene: TRBV29-1
J gene: TRBJ1-1
clone size: -
D gene: -
CDR3 DNA: TGCAGCGTTGAAGAGCAGGGTTACACTGAAGCTTTCTTT
CDR3 protein: CSVEEQGYTEAFF

V gene: TRBV2
J gene: TRBJ2-7
clone size: -
D gene: -
CDR3 DNA: TGTGCCAGCAGCGAACCCGGGACATCTAACGAGCAGTACTTC
CDR3 protein: CASSEPGTSNEQYF

V gene: TRBV19
J gene: TRBJ1-1
clone size: -
D gene: -
CDR3 DNA: TGTGCCAGTAGTGAACAGGGCGGGGGAACTGAAGCTTTCTTT
CDR3 protein: CASSEQGGGTEAFF

V gene: TRBV18
J gene: TRBJ1-1
clone size: -
D gene: -
CDR3 DNA: TGTGCCAGCTCACAGGGGGGGAAGAACACTGAAGCTTTCTTT
CDR3 protein: CASSQGGKNTEAFF

V gene: TRBV18
J gene: TRBJ1-3
clone size: -
D gene: -
CDR3 DNA: TGTGCCAGCTCACCTCTGGACAGAGACTCTGGAAACACCATATATTTT
CDR3 protein: CASSPLDRDSGNTIYF

V gene: TRBV9
J gene: TRBJ1-5
clone size: -
D gene: -
CDR3 DNA: TGTGCCAGCAGCGTCCGGAGCAATCAGCCCCAGCATTTT
CDR3 protein: CASSVRSNQPQHF

V gene: TRBV29-1
J gene: TRBJ1-1
clone size: -
D gene: -
CDR3 DNA: TGCAGCGTGCTACCACTACTTTCGCTGACTGAAGCTTTCTTT
CDR3 protein: CSVLPLLSLTEAFF

V gene: TRBV30
J gene: TRBJ2-5
clone size: -
D gene: TRBD2
CDR3 DNA: TGTGCCTGGAGTGTAGGTGGGGTAGCGGGGCCCCAAGAGACCCAGTACTTC
CDR3 protein: CAWSVGGVAGPQETQYF

V gene: TRBV27
J gene: TRBJ2-7
clone size: -
D gene: -
CDR3 DNA: TGTGCCAGCAGTTTTATCGGGGAATGGGGCTCCTACGAGCAGTACTTC
CDR3 protein: CASSFIGEWGSYEQYF

V gene: TRBV9
J gene: TRBJ2-1
clone size: -
D gene: -
CDR3 DNA: TGTGCCAGCAGCAAAATCGGATCACCGGGGGATGAGCAGTTCTTC
CDR3 protein: CASSKIGSPGDEQFF

V gene: TRBV7-9
J gene: TRBJ2-3
clone size: -
D gene: -
CDR3 DNA: TGTGCCAGCAGCTTAGAGGGAGGTCGCACAGATACGCAGTATTTT
CDR3 protein: CASSLEGGRTDTQYF

V gene: TRBV7-2
J gene: TRBJ2-1
clone size: -
D gene: TRBD2
CDR3 DNA: TGTGCCAGCAGTCCCCAAGCAGGACTAGCCTACAATGAGCAGTTCTTC
CDR3 protein: CASSPQAGLAYNEQFF

V gene: TRBV7-2
J gene: TRBJ2-7
clone size: once
D gene: -
CDR3 DNA: TGTGCCAGCAGCCCCGCCTACGAGCAGTACTTC
CDR3 protein: CASSPAYEQYF

V gene: TRBV27
J gene: TRBJ1-2
clone size: -
D gene: -
CDR3 DNA: TGTGCCAGCAGTCCCCGGGCCACAAGCGGTGACGGCTACACCTTC
CDR3 protein: CASSPRATSGDGYTF

V gene: TRBV12-5
J gene: TRBJ2-7
clone size: -
D gene: TRBD1
CDR3 DNA: TGTGCTAGTGGTTTGGTAAACAGGGGTTACGAGCAGTACTTC
CDR3 protein: CASGLVNRGYEQYF